These 27 T cell receptor beta chains originate from one sample sequenced in a study of regulatory T cells in long-lasting Graves disease. Time point specified: persistent/refractory GD, antithyroid drugs over 5 years with positive TRAb. Researchers made the TCR library from RNA that was extracted from PBMCs. CDR3-region Arm-PCR and iRepertoire HTBI primers produced the TCR beta libraries. TCRdb fed the multiplex PCR reads into MiXCR, producing one record per CDR3 protein. The sample includes 700,000 or so distinct CDR3 sequences, approximately 29% of them seen just once. The starting material was peripheral blood mononuclear cells (PBMCs), obtained when the disease was refractory, from a patient treated with antithyroid drugs. Receptors were obtained from a female donor with Graves disease.

Many counts were recorded for this clonotype. The rearrangement links TRBV11-1 to TRBJ2-7; TRBD1 aligns across 7 bases. The CDR3 runs 14 residues. After removal of 5 bases from V and 6 bases from J, the junction contained 10 bases not matched to a gene. Per germline, CDR1 SGHAT and CDR2 FQDESV (reference sequence). CDR3 DNA sequence: TGTGCCAGCAGCAAAGACAGGGATATTGGCGAGCAGTACTTC. This translates into CASSKDRDIGEQYF.

This clonotype was found a few times. The chain is built from TRBV7-3 and TRBJ1-1; 11 nucleotides line up with TRBD1. Germline V CDR1 and CDR2: SGHTA, FQGTGA. V was pared by 1 base and J by 2 bases, with 9 bases of the junction left unmatched. The CDR3 runs 18 residues. CDR3: CASSLSPVDRGQNTEAFF. The CDR3 DNA follows: TGTGCCAGCAGCTTAAGCCCAGTGGACAGGGGGCAAAACACTGAAGCTTTCTTT. Full variable domain (outside the CDR3, taken from reference TRBV7-3 and TRBJ1-1): GAGVSQTPSNKVTEKGKYVELRCDPISGHTALYWYRQSLGQGPEFLIYFQGTGAADDSGLPNDRFFAVRPEGSVSTLKIQRTERGDSAVYLCASSLSPVDRGQNTEAFFGQGTRLTVV.

This clonotype was seen only a few times. The rearrangement uses TRBV20-1 and TRBJ2-5; 9 bases match TRBD2. Germline lookup yields CDR1 DFQATT and CDR2 SNEGSKA (reference sequence). The CDR3 length is 16 residues. The V segment lost 0 bases and the J segment 4 bases; nucleotides outside the gene matches: 9. CDR3 nucleotides: TGCAGTGCTAGAGACGCGGGAGGGATCCCCAGAGAGACCCAGTACTTC. It codes for CSARDAGGIPRETQYF.

This clonotype has more than one count but fewer than ten. The V call is TRBV29-1, the J call TRBJ1-1; TRBD1 might be the D (5 bases). From germline, CDR1 is SQVTM and CDR2 ANQGSEA. Trimming took 1 base from V and 4 from J, leaving 7 bases between them. This CDR3 comprises 12 residues. CDR3 bases: TGCAGCGTTGAAGGACAGTTCACTGAAGCTTTCTTT. Its translation is CSVEGQFTEAFF.

This clonotype has a count of ten or more. A junction boundary mismatches the germline segment, possibly from a read error. The gene calls are TRBV2 and TRBJ1-6, with D possibly being TRBD1 (5 bases). CDR3 length: 15 residues. Germline CDR1 SNHLY, CDR2 FYNNEI. The CDR3 spells CASREGDSYNSPLHF. CDR3 DNA sequence: TGTGCCAGCAGGGAAGGGGACTCCTATAATTCACCCCTCCACTTT.

This clonotype was detected ten times or more. V and J are TRBV28 and TRBJ2-5; D is undetermined. V was clipped by 5 bases and J by 3 bases, with 7 bases between them. The CDR3 is made up of 12 amino acids. Germline V gene sequence: CDR1 MDHEN, CDR2 SYDVKM. The DNA for the CDR3 is TGTGCCAGCAGTACGCGAGAAGAGACCCAGTACTTC. Residues: CASSTREETQYF.

This clonotype was observed a handful of times. The chain is built from TRBV20-1 and TRBJ1-5; a weak D match, TRBD1 (5 bases). Germline V lookup: CDR1 DFQATT, CDR2 SNEGSKA (reference sequence). The CDR3 consists of 15 residues. Trimming took 0 bases from V and 0 from J, leaving 9 bases between them. CDR3 sequence reads: CSARDREGSNQPQHF. Here the CDR3 DNA reads TGCAGTGCTAGAGACAGGGAGGGTAGCAATCAGCCCCAGCATTTT.

This sequence joins TRBV7-9 and TRBJ1-4; 7 nucleotides agree with TRBD1. Trimming removed 3 bases from V and 0 bases from J; junction bases left unmatched: 10. Germline V lookup: CDR1 SEHNR, CDR2 FQNEAQ (reference sequence). The CDR3 length is 18 residues. Here the CDR3 reads CASSFGTALIATNEKLFF. The CDR3, as DNA: TGTGCCAGCAGCTTCGGGACAGCTTTAATTGCAACTAATGAAAAACTGTTTTTT.

In its sample, this clonotype was seen a few times. The chain couples TRBV29-1 to TRBJ2-5; TRBD1 matches 8 bases. The CDR3 has 15 amino acids. V gave up 6 bases and J gave up 5 bases; unmatched junction bases: 14. Germline-derived CDR1 and CDR2 are SQVTM and ANQGSEA. The CDR3 region has the DNA TGCAGCGTCTCAGTGGGGACAGGCCCCTTGGAGACCCAGTACTTC. This translates into CSVSVGTGPLETQYF. The variable domain in full, with the rest retrieved from reference TRBV29-1 and TRBJ2-5, is SAVISQKPSRDICQRGTSLTIQCQVDSQVTMMFWYRQQPGQSLTLIATANQGSEATYESGFVIDKFPISRPNLTFSTLTVSNMSPEDSSIYLCSVSVGTGPLETQYFGPGTRLLVL.

The chain has TRBV7-2 and TRBJ1-4; D is uncertain. Trimming left V 1 base short and J 5 bases short, with 14 bases between. Germline-derived CDR1 and CDR2 are SGHTA and FQGNSA. CDR3 size: 16 residues. The CDR3 is CASSLVAAGVNEKLFF. For the CDR3, the DNA is TGTGCCAGCAGCTTAGTGGCGGCAGGCGTAAATGAAAAACTGTTTTTT.

This clonotype was counted only a few times. This chain links TRBV27 with TRBJ1-4; D possibly corresponds to TRBD1 (5 bases). Trimming pared 8 bases from V and 4 bases from J, leaving 14 bases between. The length of the CDR3 is 14 residues. Germline CDR1 MNHEY, CDR2 SMNVEV (reference sequence). CDR3 sequence (DNA): TGTGCCAGCGCAGAGAGGGACCATAATGAAAAACTGTTTTTT. Residues: CASAERDHNEKLFF.

This clonotype has a handful of counts. This rearrangement joins TRBV5-1 to TRBJ2-7; TRBD1 or TRBD2 may be the D gene (5 bases each). V dropped 0 bases and J dropped 3 bases, with 16 bases sitting between them. This CDR3 is 16 amino acids long. Germline CDR1 and CDR2: SGHRS and YFSETQ. The CDR3 coding sequence is TGCGCCAGCAGCTTGGCCCCCATGGGGGTTGGCTACGAGCAGTACTTC. Amino acid sequence: CASSLAPMGVGYEQYF.

This clonotype was seen at least ten times. V is TRBV11-2 and J is TRBJ2-5; 8 bases line up with TRBD2. Germline values: CDR1 SGHAT, CDR2 FQNNGV. V dropped 5 bases and J dropped 4; count of bases not matched to a gene: 6. The CDR3 extends over 14 amino acids. CDR3 nucleotide sequence: TGTGCCAGCAGCCCCGGGAGGGGATCAGAGACCCAGTACTTC. Protein sequence: CASSPGRGSETQYF. The full variable domain, its missing parts supplied by reference TRBV11-2 and TRBJ2-5, is EAGVAQSPRYKIIEKRQSVAFWCNPISGHATLYWYQQILGQGPKLLIQFQNNGVVDDSQLPKDRFSAERLKGVDSTLKIQPAKLEDSAVYLCASSPGRGSETQYFGPGTRLLVL.

This clonotype was recorded at least ten times. This rearrangement joins TRBV28 to TRBJ2-5; TRBD1 is a possible D gene (6 bases). Trimming cost V 7 bases and J 5 bases, with 14 bases left between them. The CDR3 totals 13 residues. Per germline, CDR1 MDHEN and CDR2 SYDVKM. Here the CDR3 reads CASTIQGWETQYF. Here the CDR3 DNA reads TGTGCCAGCACCATACAGGGTTGGGAGACCCAGTACTTC.

The gene calls are TRBV20-1 and TRBJ1-1, with 7 bases aligning to TRBD1. Germline CDR1 reads DFQATT; CDR2 reads SNEGSKA (reference sequence). The CDR3 sequence is 16 residues long. The V gene end was trimmed by 1 base and the J gene end by 0 bases; junction bases not matched to a gene: 8. The CDR3 nucleotides are TGCAGTGCTAGAGCCTATTGGACAGGACTGAACACTGAAGCTTTCTTT. Residues: CSARAYWTGLNTEAFF.

This clonotype showed up just a few times. The chain joins TRBV10-3 to TRBJ1-1, with D possibly being TRBD1 (5 bases). The germline V gene has CDR1 ENHRY and CDR2 SYGVKD. The V end was cut by 3 bases, the J end by 1 base, with 12 bases between. The CDR3 covers 15 residues. CDR3 bases: TGTGCCATCAGTGAACCCCCGCAGGGGAACACTGAAGCTTTCTTT. Its protein is CAISEPPQGNTEAFF.

The J gene is TRBJ1-5, the V gene TRBV19; D possibly corresponds to TRBD1 (5 bases). V lost 6 bases and J lost 6, with 12 bases in between. Germline CDR1 and CDR2: LNHDA and SQIVND (reference sequence). CDR3 length: 13 residues. CDR3: CASRRGLGQPQHF. CDR3 nucleotides: TGTGCCAGTAGACGGGGGTTGGGTCAGCCCCAGCATTTT.

This clonotype has a count of ten or more. The chain combines TRBV6-1 with TRBJ1-2, with TRBD1 matching 7 bases. The length of the CDR3 is 13 residues. Germline CDR1 and CDR2: MNHNS and SASEGT. Trimming took 7 bases from V and 4 from J; bases not matched to a gene: 6. CDR3 protein: CASNAGTAYGYTF. Written as DNA, the CDR3 is TGTGCCAGCAATGCCGGGACAGCCTATGGCTACACCTTC.

The chain joins TRBV29-1 to TRBJ1-1; D ambiguous. With 3 bases removed from V and 4 bases from J, the gap between germline ends came to 12 bases. CDR3 length: 13 residues. Germline lookup yields CDR1 SQVTM and CDR2 ANQGSEA. CDR3 in amino acids: CSVDSGASTEAFF. CDR3 in DNA: TGCAGCGTTGACAGCGGAGCATCCACTGAAGCTTTCTTT.

This chain joins TRBV7-9 and TRBJ1-4, with 7 bases identical to TRBD1. The CDR3 consists of 14 residues. Germline V gives CDR1 SEHNR, CDR2 FQNEAQ (reference sequence). V trimming: 7 bases; J trimming: 6 bases; junction bases outside the gene matches: 8. This CDR3 is CASTTGDEDEKLFF. Here the CDR3 DNA reads TGTGCCAGCACTACAGGGGATGAAGATGAAAAACTGTTTTTT.

This clonotype has a count of ten or more. The chain carries TRBV2 and TRBJ1-5, with no clear D. V gave up 6 bases and J gave up 4 bases, with 10 bases separating them. The CDR3 length is 13 residues. Germline V gene data show CDR1 as SNHLY and CDR2 as FYNNEI. The DNA for the CDR3 is TGTGCCAGCAGGTCCGACAAAAATCAGCCCCAGCATTTT. Residues: CASRSDKNQPQHF. The whole variable domain, remainder taken from reference TRBV2 and TRBJ1-5, is EPEVTQTPSHQVTQMGQEVILRCVPISNHLYFYWYRQILGQKVEFLVSFYNNEISEKSEIFDDQFSVERPDGSNFTLKIRSTKLEDSAMYFCASRSDKNQPQHFGDGTRLSIL.

The rearrangement joins TRBV20-1 to TRBJ1-1; D is perhaps TRBD1 (6 bases). Trimming shortened V by 5 bases and J by 6 bases, and 22 bases separated the two germline ends. The V gene's germline CDR1 is DFQATT and CDR2 SNEGSKA (reference sequence). This CDR3 has 15 residues. CDR3 region: CSASDAEEGGAEAFF. DNA of the CDR3: TGCAGTGCTTCGGATGCCGAGGAGGGGGGCGCTGAAGCTTTCTTT.

This clonotype was detected many times. This CDR3 is CASRPQGMLQPQHF. In DNA form, the CDR3 reads TGTGCCAGCAGACCGCAGGGTATGCTTCAGCCCCAGCATTTT. The chain couples TRBV12-3 or TRBV12-4 to TRBJ1-5; maybe TRBD1 (5 bases). V lost 6 bases, J lost 6 bases, and 15 bases lay in between. The CDR3 consists of 14 residues.

This chain joins TRBV5-1 and TRBJ2-7, with unresolved D. The CDR3 consists of 15 residues. CDR1 and CDR2 from the germline V gene are SGHRS and YFSETQ. Trimming removed 0 bases from V and 7 bases from J, with 17 bases in between. CDR3 DNA: TGCGCCAGCAGCTTGGGCCTCGGACCCCTAAGGGAGCAGTACTTC. This gives the protein CASSLGLGPLREQYF.

The J gene is TRBJ1-5, the V gene TRBV3-1; D ambiguous. The V and J ends lost 0 bases and 1 base respectively, with 10 bases between them. This CDR3 contains 16 residues. Germline V gene lookup returns CDR1 LGHDT and CDR2 YNNKEL (reference sequence). The CDR3 reads CASSQDFGGSNQPQHF. The CDR3 region has the DNA TGTGCCAGCAGCCAAGATTTTGGCGGGAGCAATCAGCCCCAGCATTTT.

The chain links TRBV3-1 to TRBJ1-1; D gene unclear. The V end lost 1 base, the J end lost 4 bases, and 13 bases lay between the germline ends. The CDR3 has 15 amino acids. Per the germline V gene, CDR1 is LGHDT and CDR2 is YNNKEL (reference sequence). CDR3 in DNA: TGTGCCAGCAGCCAAGGGCTTTGGGATCGCACTGAAGCTTTCTTT. Its protein is CASSQGLWDRTEAFF.

V is TRBV12-3 or TRBV12-4 and J is TRBJ1-3; 7 positions match TRBD1. CDR3 size: 13 residues. V lost 7 bases, J lost 6 bases, and 6 bases stayed unmatched. As DNA, the CDR3 is TGTGCCAGCACCTACAGGGGAGAAAACACCATATATTTT. This encodes CASTYRGENTIYF.